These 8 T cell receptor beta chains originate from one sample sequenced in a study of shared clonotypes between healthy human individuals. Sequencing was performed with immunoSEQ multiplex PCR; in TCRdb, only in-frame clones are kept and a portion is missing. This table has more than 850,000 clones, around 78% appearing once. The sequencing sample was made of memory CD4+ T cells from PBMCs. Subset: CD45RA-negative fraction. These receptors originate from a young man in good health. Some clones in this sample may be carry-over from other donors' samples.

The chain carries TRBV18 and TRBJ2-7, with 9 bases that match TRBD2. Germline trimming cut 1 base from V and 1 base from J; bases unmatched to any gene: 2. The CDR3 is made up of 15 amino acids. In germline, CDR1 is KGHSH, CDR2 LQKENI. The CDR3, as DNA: TGTGCCAGCTCACCACGGACTAGCGCGTCCTACGAGCAGTACTTC. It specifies CASSPRTSASYEQYF.

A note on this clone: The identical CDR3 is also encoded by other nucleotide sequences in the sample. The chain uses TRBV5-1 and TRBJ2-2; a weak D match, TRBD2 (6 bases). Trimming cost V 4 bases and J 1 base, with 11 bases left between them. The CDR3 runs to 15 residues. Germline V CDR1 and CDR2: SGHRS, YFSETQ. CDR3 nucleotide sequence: TGCGCCAGCAGCCTGGAGGGCCGGAACACCGGGGAGCTGTTTTTT. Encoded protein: CASSLEGRNTGELFF.

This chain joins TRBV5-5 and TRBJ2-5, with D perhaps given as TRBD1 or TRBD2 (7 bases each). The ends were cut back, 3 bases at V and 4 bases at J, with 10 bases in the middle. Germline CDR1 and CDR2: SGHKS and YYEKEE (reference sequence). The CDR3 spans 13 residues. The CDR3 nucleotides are TGTGCCAGCAGCTCCAGGGGGGGAGAGACCCAGTACTTC. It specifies CASSSRGGETQYF.

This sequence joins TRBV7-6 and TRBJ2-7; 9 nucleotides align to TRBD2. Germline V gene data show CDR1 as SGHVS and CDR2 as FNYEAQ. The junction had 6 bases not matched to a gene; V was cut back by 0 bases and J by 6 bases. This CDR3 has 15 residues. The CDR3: CASSLAGTSPIEQYF. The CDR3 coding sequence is TGTGCCAGCAGCTTAGCCGGGACTAGCCCAATCGAGCAGTACTTC.

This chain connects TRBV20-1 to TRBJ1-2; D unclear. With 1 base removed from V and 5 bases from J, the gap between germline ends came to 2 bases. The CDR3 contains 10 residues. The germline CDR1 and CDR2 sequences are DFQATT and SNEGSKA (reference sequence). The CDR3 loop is CSARGYGYTF. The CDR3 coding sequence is TGCAGTGCTAGAGGTTATGGCTACACCTTC.

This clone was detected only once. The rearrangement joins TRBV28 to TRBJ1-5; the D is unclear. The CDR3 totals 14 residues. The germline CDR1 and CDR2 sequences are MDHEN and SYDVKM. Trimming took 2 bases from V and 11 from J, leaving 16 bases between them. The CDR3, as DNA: TGTGCCAGCAGTTTAGGGCTCCCACCGGGGACCCAGCATTTT. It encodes CASSLGLPPGTQHF. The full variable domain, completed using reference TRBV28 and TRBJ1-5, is DVKVTQSSRYLVKRTGEKVFLECVQDMDHENMFWYRQDPGLGLRLIYFSYDVKMKEKGDIPEGYSVSREKKERFSLILESASTNQTSMYLCASSLGLPPGTQHFGDGTRLSIL.

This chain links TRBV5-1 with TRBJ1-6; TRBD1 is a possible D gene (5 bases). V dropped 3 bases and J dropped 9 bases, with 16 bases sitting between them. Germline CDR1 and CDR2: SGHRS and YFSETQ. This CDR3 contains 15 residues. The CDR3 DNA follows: TGCGCCAGCAGCTCCTCAGGGAATTGGGGTTCACCCCTCCACTTT. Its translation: CASSSSGNWGSPLHF.

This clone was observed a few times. The DNA for the CDR3 is TGTGCCAGCAGACCCCTGGGCATCCGGGAGACCCAGTACTTC. This sequence encodes CASRPLGIRETQYF. This chain uses TRBV6-5 with TRBJ2-5; D is uncertain. Germline V gene lookup returns CDR1 MNHEY and CDR2 SVGAGI. Trimming cost V 6 bases and J 5 bases, with 16 bases left between them. This CDR3 has 14 residues.